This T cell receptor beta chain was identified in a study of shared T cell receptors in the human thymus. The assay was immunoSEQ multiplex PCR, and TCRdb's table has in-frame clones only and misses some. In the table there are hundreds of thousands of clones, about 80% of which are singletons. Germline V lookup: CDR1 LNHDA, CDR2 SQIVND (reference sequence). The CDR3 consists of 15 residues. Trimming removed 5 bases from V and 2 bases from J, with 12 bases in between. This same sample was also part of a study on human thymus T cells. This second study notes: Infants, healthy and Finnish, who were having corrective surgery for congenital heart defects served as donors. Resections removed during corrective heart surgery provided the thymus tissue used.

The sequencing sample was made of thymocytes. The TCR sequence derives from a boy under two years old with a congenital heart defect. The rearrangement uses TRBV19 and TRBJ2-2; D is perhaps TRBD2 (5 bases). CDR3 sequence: CASSAWGVNTGELFF. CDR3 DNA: TGTGCCAGTAGTGCTTGGGGAGTCAACACCGGGGAGCTGTTTTTT.